This TCR beta chain was sequenced in a study of blood T cell repertoires in COVID-19. Method: immunoSEQ multiplex PCR; TCRdb's copy keeps in-frame clones and lacks some. The sample shows some 330,000 clones, approximately 87% of them seen only once. Germline lookup yields CDR1 WSHSY and CDR2 SAAADI. V lost 2 bases and J lost 3, with 14 bases in between. The CDR3 runs 15 residues. This clonotype was sampled from a woman aged 45-59 years with active or convalescent COVID-19. The V call is TRBV10-2, the J call TRBJ2-7; the D gene is possibly TRBD2 (5 bases). Sequenced input: peripheral blood. CDR3 sequence: CASSERKVEDYEQYF. The DNA for the CDR3 is TGCGCCAGCAGTGAGAGAAAGGTGGAGGACTACGAGCAGTACTTC.